The 7 T cell receptor beta chains below all came from one sample that was sequenced in a study of T cells in localized non-small cell lung cancer. Only in-frame clones appear in the TCRdb table, and some are missing; sequencing was by immunoSEQ multiplex PCR. Of around 39,000 clones in the sample, 80% to 90% are singletons; the top ten hold around 2.8%. The sequenced sample was peripheral blood, obtained before any cancer treatment. Receptor source: a woman aged 40-70 years with stage I lung adenocarcinoma.

The CDR3 here is CSVGLADNEQFF. Here the CDR3 DNA reads TGCAGCGTTGGACTAGCGGACAATGAGCAGTTCTTC. The rearrangement joins TRBV29-1 to TRBJ2-1, with 9 bases that match TRBD2. The CDR3 is 12 residues long. The V segment lost 4 bases and the J segment 5 bases; nucleotides outside the gene matches: 0. Per germline, CDR1 SQVTM and CDR2 ANQGSEA.

This sequence joins TRBV6-1 and TRBJ2-4, with 10 bases identical to TRBD2. From germline, CDR1 is MNHNS and CDR2 SASEGT. Germline trimming cut 1 base from V and 8 bases from J; bases unmatched to any gene: 5. This CDR3 comprises 15 residues. CDR3 residues: CASSEGASGRHIQYF. The CDR3 nucleotides are TGTGCCAGCAGTGAAGGAGCTAGCGGGAGACACATTCAGTACTTC.

The chain recombines TRBV19 with TRBJ2-2, with a weak D call TRBD2 (5 bases). Germline V CDR1 and CDR2: LNHDA, SQIVND (reference sequence). V was trimmed by 5 bases and J by 5 bases, leaving 12 bases between them. The CDR3 consists of 14 residues. Here the CDR3 reads CASSVVEGTGELFF. The DNA for the CDR3 is TGTGCCAGTAGTGTCGTTGAGGGAACCGGGGAGCTGTTTTTT.

This clone was detected a few times. The rearrangement links TRBV18 to TRBJ2-7; D possibly corresponds to TRBD2 (6 bases). The CDR3 is 13 residues long. V gave up 4 bases and J gave up 5 bases, with 12 bases separating them. In germline, CDR1 is KGHSH, CDR2 LQKENI. CDR3 coding DNA: TGTGCCAGCTCACTCCCCTCGGGGGACGAGCAGTACTTC. This translates into CASSLPSGDEQYF.

This clone was seen a few times. This chain connects TRBV30 to TRBJ1-2; D ambiguous. The CDR3 is 14 amino acids. CDR1 GTSNPN and CDR2 SVGIG come from the germline V gene (reference sequence). Trimming removed 0 bases from V and 5 bases from J, with 13 bases in between. In nucleotides, the CDR3 is TGTGCCTGGAGTGTATCAGGCCTAGAGTATGGCTACACCTTC. It translates to CAWSVSGLEYGYTF.

This chain uses TRBV30 with TRBJ1-2; the D is unclear. The CDR3 has 15 residues. Per germline, CDR1 GTSNPN and CDR2 SVGIG (reference sequence). V lost 0 bases and J 0 bases, leaving 11 bases between the germline ends. CDR3 DNA: TGTGCCTGGAGTGTACTAGTGCCTTCTAACTATGGCTACACCTTC. Amino acids: CAWSVLVPSNYGYTF.

This rearrangement joins TRBV6-4 to TRBJ2-7; 9 positions agree with TRBD1. CDR1 and CDR2 from the germline V gene are MRHNA and SNTAGT. The length of the CDR3 is 20 residues. V trimming: 3 bases; J trimming: 1 base; junction bases outside the gene matches: 19. CDR3 nucleotides: TGTGCCAGCAGTGAAGAAACGGGACAGGGTTTGGGGTTTTGTTCCTACGAGCAGTACTTC. Its translation is CASSEETGQGLGFCSYEQYF.